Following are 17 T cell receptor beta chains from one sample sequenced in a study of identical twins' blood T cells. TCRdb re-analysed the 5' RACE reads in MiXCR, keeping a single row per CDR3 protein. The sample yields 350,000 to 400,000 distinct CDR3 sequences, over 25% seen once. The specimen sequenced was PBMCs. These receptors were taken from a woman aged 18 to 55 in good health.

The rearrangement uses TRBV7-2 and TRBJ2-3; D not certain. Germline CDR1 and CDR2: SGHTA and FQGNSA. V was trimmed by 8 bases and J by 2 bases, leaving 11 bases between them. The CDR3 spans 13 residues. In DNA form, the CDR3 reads TGTGCCAGCCTCGAAGGGAACACAGATACGCAGTATTTT. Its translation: CASLEGNTDTQYF.

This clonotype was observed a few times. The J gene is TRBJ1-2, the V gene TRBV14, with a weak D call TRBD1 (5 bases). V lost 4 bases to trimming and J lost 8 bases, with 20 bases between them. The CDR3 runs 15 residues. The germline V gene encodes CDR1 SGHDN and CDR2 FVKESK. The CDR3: CASSRLEGRREGYTF. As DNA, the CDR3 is TGTGCCAGCAGCCGATTAGAGGGGAGGCGAGAGGGCTACACCTTC.

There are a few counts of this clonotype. Here the CDR3 DNA reads TGCAGCGTTGCAGGACAGGGTGGGAGGTTGGAGGAAGCTTTCTTT. This sequence encodes CSVAGQGGRLEEAFF. This chain connects TRBV29-1 to TRBJ1-1; 8 positions match TRBD1. Germline CDR1 and CDR2: SQVTM and ANQGSEA. The CDR3 length is 15 residues. Trimming removed 4 bases from V and 8 bases from J; junction bases left unmatched: 15.

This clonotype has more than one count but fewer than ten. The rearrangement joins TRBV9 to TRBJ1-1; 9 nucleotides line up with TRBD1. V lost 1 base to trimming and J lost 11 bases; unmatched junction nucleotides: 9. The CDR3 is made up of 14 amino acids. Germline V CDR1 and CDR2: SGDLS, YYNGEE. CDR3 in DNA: TGTGCCAGCAGCGTACCGAGGACAGGGGATGTTGCTTTCTTT. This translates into CASSVPRTGDVAFF.

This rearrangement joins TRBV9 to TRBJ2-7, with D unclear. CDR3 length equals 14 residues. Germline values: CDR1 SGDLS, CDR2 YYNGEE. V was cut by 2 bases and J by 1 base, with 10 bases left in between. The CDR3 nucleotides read TGTGCCAGCAGCGTCTCAGTGGAGTCCTACGAGCAGTACTTC. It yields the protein CASSVSVESYEQYF.

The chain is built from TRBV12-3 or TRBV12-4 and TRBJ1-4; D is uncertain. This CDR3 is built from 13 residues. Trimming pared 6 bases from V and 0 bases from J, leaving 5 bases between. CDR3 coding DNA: TGTGCCAGCAGGCCTGCAACTAATGAAAAACTGTTTTTT. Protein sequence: CASRPATNEKLFF.

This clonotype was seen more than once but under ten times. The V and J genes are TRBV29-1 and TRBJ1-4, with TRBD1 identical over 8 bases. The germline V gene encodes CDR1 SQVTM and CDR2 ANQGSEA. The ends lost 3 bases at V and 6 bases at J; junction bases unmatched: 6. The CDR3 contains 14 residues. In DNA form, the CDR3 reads TGCAGCGTTGACAGCCAGGGGGCAGATGAAAAACTGTTTTTT. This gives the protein CSVDSQGADEKLFF.

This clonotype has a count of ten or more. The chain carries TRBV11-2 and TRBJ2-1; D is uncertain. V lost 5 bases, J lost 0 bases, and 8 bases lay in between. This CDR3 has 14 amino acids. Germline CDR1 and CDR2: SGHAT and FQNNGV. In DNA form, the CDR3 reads TGTGCCAGCAGCGTTAGTGGCTCCTACAATGAGCAGTTCTTC. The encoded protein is CASSVSGSYNEQFF.

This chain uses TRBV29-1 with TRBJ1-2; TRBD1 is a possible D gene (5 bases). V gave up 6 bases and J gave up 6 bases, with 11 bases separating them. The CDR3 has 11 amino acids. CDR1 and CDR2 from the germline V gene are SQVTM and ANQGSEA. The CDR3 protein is CSVGTVHGYTF. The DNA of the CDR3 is TGCAGCGTCGGGACTGTGCATGGCTACACCTTC.

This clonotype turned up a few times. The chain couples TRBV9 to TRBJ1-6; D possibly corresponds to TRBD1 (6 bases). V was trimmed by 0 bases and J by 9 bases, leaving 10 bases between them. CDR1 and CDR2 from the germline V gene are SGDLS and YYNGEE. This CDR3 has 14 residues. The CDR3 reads CASSVAPGVSPLHF. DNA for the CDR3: TGTGCCAGCAGCGTAGCCCCAGGGGTTTCACCCCTCCACTTT.

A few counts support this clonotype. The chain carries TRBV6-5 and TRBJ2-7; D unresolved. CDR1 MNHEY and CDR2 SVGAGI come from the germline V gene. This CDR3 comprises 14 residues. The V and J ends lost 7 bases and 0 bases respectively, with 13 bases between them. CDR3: CASTRHLSSYEQYF. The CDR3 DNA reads TGTGCCAGCACCCGACACCTTAGCTCCTACGAGCAGTACTTC.

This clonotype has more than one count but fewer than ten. The CDR3, as DNA: TGCGCCAGCAGCCCAATAATCGCGGGAGAGGGTAATGAGCAGTTCTTC. It is translated as CASSPIIAGEGNEQFF. The chain uses TRBV4-3 and TRBJ2-1, with TRBD2 matching over 7 bases. The CDR3 loop spans 16 amino acids. V was clipped by 4 bases and J by 7 bases; unmatched bases: 13. The germline V gene encodes CDR1 LGHNA and CDR2 YSLEER.

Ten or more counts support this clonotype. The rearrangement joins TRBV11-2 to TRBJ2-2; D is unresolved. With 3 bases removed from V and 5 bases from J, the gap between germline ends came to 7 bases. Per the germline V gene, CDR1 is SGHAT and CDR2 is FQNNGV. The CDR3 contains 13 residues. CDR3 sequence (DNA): TGTGCCAGCAGCTTTGGCCTTACCGGGGAGCTGTTTTTT. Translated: CASSFGLTGELFF. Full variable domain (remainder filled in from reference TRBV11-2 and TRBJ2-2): EAGVAQSPRYKIIEKRQSVAFWCNPISGHATLYWYQQILGQGPKLLIQFQNNGVVDDSQLPKDRFSAERLKGVDSTLKIQPAKLEDSAVYLCASSFGLTGELFFGEGSRLTVL.

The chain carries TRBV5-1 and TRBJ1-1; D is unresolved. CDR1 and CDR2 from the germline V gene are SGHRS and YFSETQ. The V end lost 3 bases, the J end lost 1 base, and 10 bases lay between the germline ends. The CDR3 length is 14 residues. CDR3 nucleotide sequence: TGCGCCAGCAGCTCCACCAACCGGAACACTGAAGCTTTCTTT. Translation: CASSSTNRNTEAFF.

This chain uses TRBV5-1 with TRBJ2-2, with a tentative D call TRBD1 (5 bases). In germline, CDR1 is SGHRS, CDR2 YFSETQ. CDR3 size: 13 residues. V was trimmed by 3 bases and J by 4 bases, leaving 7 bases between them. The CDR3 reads CASSYRFTGELFF. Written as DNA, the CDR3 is TGCGCCAGCAGCTACAGGTTCACCGGGGAGCTGTTTTTT.

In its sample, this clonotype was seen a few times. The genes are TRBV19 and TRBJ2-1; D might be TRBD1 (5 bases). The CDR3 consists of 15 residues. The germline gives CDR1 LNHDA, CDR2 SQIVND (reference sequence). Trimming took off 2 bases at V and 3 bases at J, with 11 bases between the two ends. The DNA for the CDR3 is TGTGCCAGTAGTATAATGGACAACTTCTACAATGAGCAGTTCTTC. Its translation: CASSIMDNFYNEQFF.

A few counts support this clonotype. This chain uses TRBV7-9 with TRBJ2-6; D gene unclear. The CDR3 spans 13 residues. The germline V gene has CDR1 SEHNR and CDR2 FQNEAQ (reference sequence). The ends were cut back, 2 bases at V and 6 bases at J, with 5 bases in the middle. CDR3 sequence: CASSLSAANVLTF. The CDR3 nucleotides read TGTGCCAGCAGCTTATCGGCGGCCAACGTCCTGACTTTC.